This T cell receptor beta chain came from a study of spatial heterogeneity in lung cancer. Via MiXCR, TCRdb re-called the 5' RACE reads, giving one row per CDR3 protein. The data contain 39,000 or so distinct CDR3 sequences, approximately 10% of them singletons. Time point here: blood at routine non-recurrence follow-up after resection. CDR1 is KGHSH, CDR2 LQKENI, per germline. Trimming cost V 6 bases and J 8 bases, with 8 bases left between them. The CDR3 consists of 12 residues. This clonotype was counted ten times or more. This receptor was obtained from a female donor with early-stage non-small cell lung cancer. The V and J genes are TRBV18 and TRBJ1-6, with unresolved D. The sample consisted of PBMCs, taken at follow-up. Here the CDR3 reads CASSDEYSPLHF. The CDR3, as DNA: TGTGCCAGCTCGGACGAATATTCACCCCTCCACTTT.